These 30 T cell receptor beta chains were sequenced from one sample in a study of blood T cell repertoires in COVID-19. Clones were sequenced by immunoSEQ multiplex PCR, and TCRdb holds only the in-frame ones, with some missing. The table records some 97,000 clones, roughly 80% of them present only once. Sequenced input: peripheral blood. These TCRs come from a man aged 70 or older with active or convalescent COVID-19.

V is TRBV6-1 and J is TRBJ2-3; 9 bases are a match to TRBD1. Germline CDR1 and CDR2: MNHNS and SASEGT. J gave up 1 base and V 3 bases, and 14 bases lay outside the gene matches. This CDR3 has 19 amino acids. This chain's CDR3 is CASSDLADRGPLGTDTQYF. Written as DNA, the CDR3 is TGTGCCAGCAGTGATCTCGCGGACAGGGGACCGCTTGGCACAGATACGCAGTATTTT.

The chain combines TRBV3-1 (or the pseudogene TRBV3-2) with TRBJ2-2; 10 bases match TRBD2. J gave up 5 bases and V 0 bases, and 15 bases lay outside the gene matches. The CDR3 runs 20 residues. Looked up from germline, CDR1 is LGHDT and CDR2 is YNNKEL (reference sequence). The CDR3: CASSQDRLSGRDSETGELFF. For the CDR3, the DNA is TGTGCCAGCAGCCAAGATAGACTAAGCGGGAGGGATTCGGAAACCGGGGAGCTGTTTTTT.

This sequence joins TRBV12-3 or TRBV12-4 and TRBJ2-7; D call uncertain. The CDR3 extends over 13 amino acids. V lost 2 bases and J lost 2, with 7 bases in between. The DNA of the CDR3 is TGTGCCAGCAGTTTAACAGTTACCTACGAGCAGTACTTC. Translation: CASSLTVTYEQYF.

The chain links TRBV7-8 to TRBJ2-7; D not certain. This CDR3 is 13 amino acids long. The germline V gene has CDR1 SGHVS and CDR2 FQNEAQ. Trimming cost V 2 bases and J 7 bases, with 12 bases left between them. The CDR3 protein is CASSLTVQREQYF. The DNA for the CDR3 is TGTGCCAGCAGCTTAACGGTCCAGAGGGAGCAGTACTTC.

The CDR3 sequence: CASSFGTSRGTQYF. For the CDR3, the DNA is TGTGCCAGCAGCTTTGGGACTAGCCGGGGGACCCAGTACTTC. This chain links TRBV13 with TRBJ2-5; 9 nucleotides agree with TRBD2. The length of the CDR3 is 14 residues. The junction had 6 bases not matched to a gene; V was cut back by 3 bases and J by 7 bases. Per germline, CDR1 PRHDT and CDR2 FYEKMQ (reference sequence). The entire variable domain, with the rest obtained from reference TRBV13 and TRBJ2-5, is as follows: AAGVIQSPRHLIKEKRETATLKCYPIPRHDTVYWYQQGPGQDPQFLISFYEKMQSDKGSIPDRFSAQQFSDYHSELNMSSLELGDSALYFCASSFGTSRGTQYFGPGTRLLVL.

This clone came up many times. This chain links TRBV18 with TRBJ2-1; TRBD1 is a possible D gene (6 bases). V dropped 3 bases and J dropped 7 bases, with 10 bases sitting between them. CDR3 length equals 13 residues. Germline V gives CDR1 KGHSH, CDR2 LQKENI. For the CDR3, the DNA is TGTGCCAGCTCACCGCCACAGGGAAATGAGCAGTTCTTC. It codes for CASSPPQGNEQFF.

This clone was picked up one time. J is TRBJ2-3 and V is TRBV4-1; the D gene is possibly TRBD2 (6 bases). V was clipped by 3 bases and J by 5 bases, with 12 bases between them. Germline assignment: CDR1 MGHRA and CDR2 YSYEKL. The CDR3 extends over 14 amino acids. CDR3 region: CASSQTTSRDTQYF. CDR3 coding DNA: TGCGCCAGCAGCCAGACGACTAGTAGAGATACGCAGTATTTT.

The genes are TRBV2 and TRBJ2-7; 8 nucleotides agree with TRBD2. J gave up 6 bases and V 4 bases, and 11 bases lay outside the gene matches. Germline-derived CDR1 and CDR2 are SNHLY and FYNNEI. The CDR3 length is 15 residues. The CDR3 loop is CASSVTGTSQFEQYF. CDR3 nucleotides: TGTGCCAGCAGTGTCACTGGGACTAGTCAGTTCGAGCAGTACTTC.

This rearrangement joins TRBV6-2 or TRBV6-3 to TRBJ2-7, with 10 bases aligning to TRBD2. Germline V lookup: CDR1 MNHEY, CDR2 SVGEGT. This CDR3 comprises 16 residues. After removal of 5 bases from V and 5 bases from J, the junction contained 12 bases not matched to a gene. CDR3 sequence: CASSGLAVSDMNEQYF. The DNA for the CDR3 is TGTGCCAGCAGTGGACTAGCGGTCTCTGACATGAACGAGCAGTACTTC.

CDR3 DNA: TGTGCCAGCAGTTTCCTCTCAGGGTACGAGCAGTACTTC. Encoded protein: CASSFLSGYEQYF. The V and J genes are TRBV28 and TRBJ2-7, with D maybe TRBD1 (5 bases). The CDR3 spans 13 residues. V lost 3 bases to trimming and J lost 4 bases, with 10 bases between them. Germline-derived CDR1 and CDR2 are MDHEN and SYDVKM.

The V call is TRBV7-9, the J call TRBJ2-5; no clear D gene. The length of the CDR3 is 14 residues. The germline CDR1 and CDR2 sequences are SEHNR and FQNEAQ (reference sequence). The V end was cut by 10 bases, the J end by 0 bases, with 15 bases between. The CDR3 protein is CATKLGEYQETQYF. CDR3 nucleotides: TGTGCCACAAAATTGGGCGAGTACCAAGAGACCCAGTACTTC.

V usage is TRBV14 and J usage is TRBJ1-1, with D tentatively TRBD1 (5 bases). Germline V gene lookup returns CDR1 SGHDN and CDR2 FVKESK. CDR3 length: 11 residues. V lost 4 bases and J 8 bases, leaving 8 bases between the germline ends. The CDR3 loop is CASSRGREAFF. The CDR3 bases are TGTGCCAGCAGCCGGGGGAGGGAAGCTTTCTTT.

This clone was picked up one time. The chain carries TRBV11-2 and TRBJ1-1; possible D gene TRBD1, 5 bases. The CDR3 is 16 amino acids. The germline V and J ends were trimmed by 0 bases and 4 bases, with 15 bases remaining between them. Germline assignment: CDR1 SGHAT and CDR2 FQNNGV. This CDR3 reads CASSLEARRVGTEAFF. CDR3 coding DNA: TGTGCCAGCAGCTTAGAGGCTCGCAGGGTGGGCACTGAAGCTTTCTTT.

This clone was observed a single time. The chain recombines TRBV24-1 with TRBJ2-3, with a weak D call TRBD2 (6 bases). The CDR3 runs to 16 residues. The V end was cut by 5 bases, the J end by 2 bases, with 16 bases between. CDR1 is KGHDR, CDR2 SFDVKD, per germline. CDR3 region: CATSGGLPGFTDTQYF. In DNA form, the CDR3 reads TGTGCCACCAGTGGGGGACTTCCAGGGTTCACAGATACGCAGTATTTT.

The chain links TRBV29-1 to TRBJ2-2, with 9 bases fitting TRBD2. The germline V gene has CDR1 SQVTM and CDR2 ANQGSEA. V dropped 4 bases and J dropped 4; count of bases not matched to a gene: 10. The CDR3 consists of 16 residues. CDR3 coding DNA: TGCAGCGTTGGAGAGCGGGAGGTTTCTAGCACCGGGGAGCTGTTTTTT. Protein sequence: CSVGEREVSSTGELFF.

CDR3 coding DNA: TGTGCCAGCAGCCTCCGGCTAGCGGCATCTAGCACAGATACGCAGTATTTT. Amino acid sequence: CASSLRLAASSTDTQYF. J is TRBJ2-3 and V is TRBV7-2, with 7 bases that match TRBD2. This CDR3 has 17 residues. With 5 bases clipped from V and 0 bases from J, the junction kept 11 bases outside the gene matches. CDR1 SGHTA and CDR2 FQGNSA come from the germline V gene. The variable domain in full, completed from reference TRBV7-2 and TRBJ2-3, reads GAGVSQSPSNKVTEKGKDVELRCDPISGHTALYWYRQSLGQGLEFLIYFQGNSAPDKSGLPSDRFSAERTGGSVSTLTIQRTQQEDSAVYLCASSLRLAASSTDTQYFGPGTRLTVL.

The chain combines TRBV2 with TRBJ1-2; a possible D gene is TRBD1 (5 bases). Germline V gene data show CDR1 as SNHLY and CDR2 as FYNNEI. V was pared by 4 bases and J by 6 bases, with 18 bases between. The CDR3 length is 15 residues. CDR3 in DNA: TGTGCCAGCAGTGTTCCACAGGCGGTTATCCATGGCTACACCTTC. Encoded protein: CASSVPQAVIHGYTF.

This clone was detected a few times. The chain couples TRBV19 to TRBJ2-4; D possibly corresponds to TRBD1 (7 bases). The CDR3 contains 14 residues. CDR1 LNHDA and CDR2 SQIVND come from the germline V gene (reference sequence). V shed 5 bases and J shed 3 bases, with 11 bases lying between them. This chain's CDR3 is CASSSGGIKNIQYF. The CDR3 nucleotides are TGTGCCAGTAGTTCAGGGGGGATCAAAAACATTCAGTACTTC.

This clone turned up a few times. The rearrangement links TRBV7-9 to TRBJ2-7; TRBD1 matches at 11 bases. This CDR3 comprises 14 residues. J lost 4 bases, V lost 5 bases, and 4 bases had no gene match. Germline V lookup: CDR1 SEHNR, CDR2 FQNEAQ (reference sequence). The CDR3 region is CASSQGQGAYEQYF. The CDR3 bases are TGTGCCAGCAGCCAAGGACAGGGGGCTTACGAGCAGTACTTC.

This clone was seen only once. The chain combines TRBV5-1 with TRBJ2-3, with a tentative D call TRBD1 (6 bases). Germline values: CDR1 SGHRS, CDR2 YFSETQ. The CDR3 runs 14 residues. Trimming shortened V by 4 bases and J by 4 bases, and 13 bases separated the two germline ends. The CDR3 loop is CASSPVQGSDTQYF. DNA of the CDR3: TGCGCCAGCAGCCCAGTACAGGGCTCAGATACGCAGTATTTT. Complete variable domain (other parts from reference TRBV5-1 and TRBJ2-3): KAGVTQTPRYLIKTRGQQVTLSCSPISGHRSVSWYQQTPGQGLQFLFEYFSETQRNKGNFPGRFSGRQFSNSRSEMNVSTLELGDSALYLCASSPVQGSDTQYFGPGTRLTVL.

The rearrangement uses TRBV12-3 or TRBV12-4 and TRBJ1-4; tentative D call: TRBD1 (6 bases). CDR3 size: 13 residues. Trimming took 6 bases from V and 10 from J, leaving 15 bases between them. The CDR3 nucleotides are TGTGCCAGCAGCGCACAGGGTCGCGGAAAACTGTTTTTT. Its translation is CASSAQGRGKLFF.

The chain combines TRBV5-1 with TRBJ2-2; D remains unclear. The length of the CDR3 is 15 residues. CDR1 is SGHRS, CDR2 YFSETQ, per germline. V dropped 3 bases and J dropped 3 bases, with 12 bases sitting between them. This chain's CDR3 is CASSSREDYTGELFF. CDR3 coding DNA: TGCGCCAGCAGCTCACGAGAGGATTACACCGGGGAGCTGTTTTTT.

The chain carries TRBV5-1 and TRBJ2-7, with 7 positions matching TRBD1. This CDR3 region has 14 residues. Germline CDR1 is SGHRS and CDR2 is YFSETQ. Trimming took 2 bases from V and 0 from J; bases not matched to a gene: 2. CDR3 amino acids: CASSFDRASYEQYF. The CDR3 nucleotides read TGCGCCAGCAGCTTCGACAGGGCCTCCTACGAGCAGTACTTC.

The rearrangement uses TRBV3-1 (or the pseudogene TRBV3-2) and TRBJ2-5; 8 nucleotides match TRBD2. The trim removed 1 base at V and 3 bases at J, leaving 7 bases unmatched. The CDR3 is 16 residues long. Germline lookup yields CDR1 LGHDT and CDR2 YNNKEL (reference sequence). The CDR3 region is CASSQAREAGEETQYF. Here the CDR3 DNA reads TGTGCCAGCAGCCAAGCACGGGAAGCGGGAGAAGAGACCCAGTACTTC.

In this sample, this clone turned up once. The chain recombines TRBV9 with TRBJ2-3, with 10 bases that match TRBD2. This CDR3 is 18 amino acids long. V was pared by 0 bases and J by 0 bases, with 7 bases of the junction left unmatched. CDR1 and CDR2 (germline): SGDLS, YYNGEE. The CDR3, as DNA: TGTGCCAGCAGCGTAGGGGCTAGCGGGAGAGGGAGCACAGATACGCAGTATTTT. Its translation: CASSVGASGRGSTDTQYF.

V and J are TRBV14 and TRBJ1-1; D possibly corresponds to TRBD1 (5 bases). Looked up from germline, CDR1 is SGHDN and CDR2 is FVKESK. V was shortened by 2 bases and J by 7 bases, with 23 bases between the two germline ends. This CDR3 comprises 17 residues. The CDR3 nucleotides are TGTGCCAGCAGCCAATCCCAGTCGCAGATCTGGGGGGGTGAAGCTTTCTTT. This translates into CASSQSQSQIWGGEAFF.

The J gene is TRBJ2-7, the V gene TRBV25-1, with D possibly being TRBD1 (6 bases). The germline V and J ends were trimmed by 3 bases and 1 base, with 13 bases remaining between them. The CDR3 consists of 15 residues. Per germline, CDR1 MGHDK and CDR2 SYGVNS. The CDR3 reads CASSDGGDTSYEQYF. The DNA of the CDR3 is TGTGCCAGCAGTGATGGGGGCGACACATCCTACGAGCAGTACTTC.

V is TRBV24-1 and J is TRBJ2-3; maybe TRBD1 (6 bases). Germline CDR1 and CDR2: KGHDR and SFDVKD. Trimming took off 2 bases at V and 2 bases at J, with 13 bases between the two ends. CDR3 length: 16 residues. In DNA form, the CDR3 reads TGTGCCACCAGTGATTCGGGCAGGGGTGACACAGATACGCAGTATTTT. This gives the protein CATSDSGRGDTDTQYF.

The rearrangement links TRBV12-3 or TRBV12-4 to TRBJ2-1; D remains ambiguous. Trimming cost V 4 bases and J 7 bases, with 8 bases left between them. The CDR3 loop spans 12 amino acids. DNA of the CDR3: TGTGCCAGCAGTTGGGCCCCTAATGAGCAGTTCTTC. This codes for CASSWAPNEQFF.

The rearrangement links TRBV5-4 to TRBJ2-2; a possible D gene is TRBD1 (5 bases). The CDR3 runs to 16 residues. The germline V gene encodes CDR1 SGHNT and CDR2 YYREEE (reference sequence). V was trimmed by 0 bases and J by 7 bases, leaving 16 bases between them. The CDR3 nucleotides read TGTGCCAGCAGCTTGGCCGTCAGGGAAGGTGGCGGGGAGCTGTTTTTT. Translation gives CASSLAVREGGGELFF.